This T cell receptor beta chain is from a study of shared clonotypes between healthy human individuals. The data were produced by immunoSEQ multiplex PCR, yet TCRdb's version contains in-frame clones alone and is incomplete. The data show millions of clones, roughly 95% seen once. Germline CDR1 SGHRS, CDR2 YFSETQ. This CDR3 comprises 12 residues. V lost 4 bases and J 11 bases, leaving 13 bases between the germline ends. This receptor was identified in a man younger than 30 in good health. V usage is TRBV5-1 and J usage is TRBJ2-1; tentatively, D is TRBD2 (7 bases). Sample: naive CD4+ T cells sorted from blood. The subset denotes: CD45RA+ positively selected. The chain's CDR3 is CASSEPGGQQFF. The CDR3 region has the DNA TGCGCCAGCAGCGAGCCGGGGGGCCAGCAGTTCTTC.